This TCR beta chain was profiled in a study of cytomegalovirus exposure and HLA in healthy donors. General study findings and limits: Reportedly, HLA-A and HLA-B alleles of most subjects were accurately predicted from TCR beta.

Amplification used 60 Vbeta primers and 13 Jbeta primers. Profiled with immunoSEQ multiplex PCR; TCRdb holds only in-frame clones, not every one. This sample yields around 170,000 clones, of which over 65% are seen a single time; 2% to 3% belongs to the top ten. Germline V gives CDR1 SGDLS, CDR2 YYNGEE. The V end was cut by 3 bases, the J end by 5 bases, with 20 bases between. This CDR3 region has 16 residues. As concerns this clone: Its antigen is currently unknown.

The sequenced material came from PBMCs. The rearrangement uses TRBV9 and TRBJ2-5, with a tentative D call TRBD2 (7 bases). The clonotype comes from a woman aged 45-65 years in good health and CMV-seropositive. The CDR3 sequence is CASSAEAGTTMETQYF. In nucleotides, the CDR3 is TGTGCCAGCAGCGCGGAAGCGGGGACAACGATGGAGACCCAGTACTTC.